This paragraph covers one T cell receptor beta chain sequence. This record comes from a study of blood T cell repertoires in COVID-19. Study background: Samples came from the United States, Italy and Spain, spanning acute and convalescent COVID-19.

Here immunoSEQ multiplex PCR was the method, and the copy in TCRdb shows in-frame clones only, minus some. The table includes 120,000 or so clones, around 82% detected once. Germline CDR1 and CDR2: SNHLY and FYNNEI. The V gene end was trimmed by 6 bases and the J gene end by 1 base; junction bases not matched to a gene: 5. CDR3 length: 15 amino acids. The chain carries TRBV2 and TRBJ1-5; 8 bases map to TRBD1. The source is a man aged 25 to 45 with COVID-19, enrolled during active disease. Material for sequencing was peripheral blood. CDR3 protein: CASSRAGGSNQPQHF. The DNA for the CDR3 is TGTGCCAGCAGCCGAGCAGGGGGCAGCAATCAGCCCCAGCATTTT.